Listed below are T cell receptor beta chains from one sample, sequenced in a study of human T cells and chemical hapten exposure. TCRdb fed the RACE reads into MiXCR, producing one record per CDR3 protein. This sample has 95,000 to 150,000 distinct CDR3 sequences, with around 10% found just once. Specimen: whole blood, collected in connection with sensitization to the hapten diphenylcyclopropenone (DPC). All receptors derive from a woman between 50 and 59 years old with alopecia areata. Some clones in this sample may be carry-over from other donors' samples. The CDR3 runs from the conserved cysteine through the conserved F or W.

v_gene: TRBV29-1; j_gene: TRBJ1-1; CDR3aa: CSVALRGDTEAFF
v_gene: TRBV12-3/TRBV12-4; j_gene: TRBJ1-1; CDR3aa: CASSAQGNTEAFF
v_gene: TRBV6-1; j_gene: TRBJ2-7; CDR3aa: CASTGQERAREQYF
v_gene: TRBV7-9; j_gene: TRBJ1-1; CDR3aa: CASSLRTGLNTEAFF
v_gene: TRBV28; j_gene: TRBJ1-6; CDR3aa: CASSLETGGNSPLHF
v_gene: TRBV13; j_gene: TRBJ2-1; CDR3aa: CASSLEGGLADEQFF
v_gene: TRBV10-3; j_gene: TRBJ1-5; CDR3aa: CATYPGSNQPQHF
v_gene: TRBV3-1; j_gene: TRBJ1-1; CDR3aa: CASSQDRAFF
v_gene: TRBV9; j_gene: TRBJ2-3; CDR3aa: CASSSKPATTDTQYF
v_gene: TRBV27; j_gene: TRBJ1-1; CDR3aa: CASSLLAPQGVDEAFF
v_gene: TRBV5-1; j_gene: TRBJ2-7; CDR3aa: CASSSVQGSSYEQYF
v_gene: TRBV12-3/TRBV12-4; j_gene: TRBJ1-1; CDR3aa: CASSSDGRAEAFF
v_gene: TRBV28; j_gene: TRBJ1-5; CDR3aa: CASSLETAAHQPQNF
v_gene: TRBV7-6; j_gene: TRBJ2-3; CDR3aa: CASSLEGFTDTQYF
v_gene: TRBV20-1; j_gene: TRBJ2-1; CDR3aa: CSAYFGTGINEQFF
v_gene: TRBV28; j_gene: TRBJ2-7; CDR3aa: CASSFPTGGTYEQYF
v_gene: TRBV20-1; j_gene: TRBJ2-5; CDR3aa: CSAIEPGPQAETQYF
v_gene: TRBV20-1; j_gene: TRBJ2-5; CDR3aa: CSATTSGAPGETQYF
v_gene: TRBV9; j_gene: TRBJ2-3; CDR3aa: CASSVMASGRRTDTQYF
v_gene: TRBV12-3/TRBV12-4; j_gene: TRBJ2-7; CDR3aa: CASSLWAGGGYEQYF
v_gene: TRBV20-1; j_gene: TRBJ2-3; CDR3aa: CSVRDRIGRIHEYF
v_gene: TRBV18; j_gene: TRBJ2-3; CDR3aa: CASSPGRVTSTDTQYF